These 22 T cell receptor beta chains share one sample of origin, sequenced in a study of spatial heterogeneity in lung cancer. TCRdb called the 5' RACE reads again in MiXCR, with one record for every CDR3 protein. The table lists approximately 23,000 distinct CDR3 sequences, approximately 4.3% of them singletons. What these receptors recognize is not known. Study-level results: One measure, the expanded intratumoral alpha and beta TCR count, tracked tumor mutation counts.

Indicated time point: sample taken at primary tumor resection. The source was lung tumor tissue, collected at surgery. Receptor source: a male donor with early-stage non-small cell lung cancer.

By sample fraction, this clonotype is medium-sized. The chain joins TRBV7-9 to TRBJ2-2; D ambiguous. Germline V gene data show CDR1 as SEHNR and CDR2 as FQNEAQ (reference sequence). Trimming removed 1 base from V and 5 bases from J, with 11 bases in between. The CDR3 loop spans 15 amino acids. The CDR3 loop reads CASSLGTMQTGELFF. The CDR3 coding sequence is TGTGCCAGCAGCTTAGGGACCATGCAAACCGGGGAGCTGTTTTTT. Complete variable domain (other parts from reference TRBV7-9 and TRBJ2-2): DTGVSQNPRHKITKRGQNVTFRCDPISEHNRLYWYRQTLGQGPEFLTYFQNEAQLEKSRLLSDRFSAERPKGSFSTLEIQRTEQGDSAMYLCASSLGTMQTGELFFGEGSRLTVL.

This clonotype was observed many times. The chain is built from TRBV29-1 and TRBJ1-2, with 7 positions matching TRBD1. The CDR3 spans 12 residues. CDR1 is SQVTM, CDR2 ANQGSEA, per germline. J lost 4 bases, V lost 6 bases, and 5 bases had no gene match. Here the CDR3 reads CSVSGTAYGYTF. The DNA of the CDR3 is TGCAGCGTATCAGGGACAGCCTATGGCTACACCTTC.

This clonotype is judged medium-sized. The chain employs TRBV29-1 and TRBJ1-2; D unclear. Looked up from germline, CDR1 is SQVTM and CDR2 is ANQGSEA. The CDR3 runs to 11 residues. V lost 4 bases, J lost 6 bases, and 9 bases lay in between. In nucleotides, the CDR3 is TGCAGCGTTGTTTTAGGAAATGGCTACACCTTC. Amino acid sequence: CSVVLGNGYTF.

There are a few counts of this clonotype. The CDR3 protein is CASINGPLRMADTQYF. In nucleotides, the CDR3 is TGTGCCAGCATTAATGGTCCCTTGAGGATGGCAGATACGCAGTATTTT. The V and J genes are TRBV6-2 or TRBV6-3 and TRBJ2-3, with unresolved D. The CDR3 sequence is 16 residues long. V was pared by 7 bases and J by 4 bases, with 21 bases between. Germline assignment: CDR1 MNHEY and CDR2 SVGEGT.

Ten or more counts support this clonotype. The chain has TRBV18 and TRBJ1-1; D gene unclear. The CDR3 is 13 residues long. Germline CDR1 KGHSH, CDR2 LQKENI. The V and J ends lost 8 bases and 0 bases respectively, with 10 bases between them. CDR3 amino acids: CASHPQLNTEAFF. The CDR3 DNA reads TGTGCCAGCCATCCCCAGTTGAACACTGAAGCTTTCTTT.

This clonotype was recorded at least ten times. The gene calls are TRBV29-1 and TRBJ2-5, with 7 positions matching TRBD1. CDR1 is SQVTM, CDR2 ANQGSEA, per germline. This CDR3 spans 12 amino acids. The J segment lost 5 bases and the V segment lost 5 bases, leaving 5 bases of the junction unmatched. The DNA of the CDR3 is TGCAGCGTTACGACAGGGAAGGAGACCCAGTACTTC. Its protein is CSVTTGKETQYF. Combining the CDR3 with reference TRBV29-1 and TRBJ2-5 gives the whole variable domain SAVISQKPSRDICQRGTSLTIQCQVDSQVTMMFWYRQQPGQSLTLIATANQGSEATYESGFVIDKFPISRPNLTFSTLTVSNMSPEDSSIYLCSVTTGKETQYFGPGTRLLVL.

The sample holds many counts of this clonotype. The chain couples TRBV5-1 to TRBJ2-3; D ambiguous. Germline V gene lookup returns CDR1 SGHRS and CDR2 YFSETQ. There are 11 residues in the CDR3. V was trimmed by 5 bases and J by 3 bases, leaving 4 bases between them. The CDR3 protein is CASSRTDTQYF. As DNA, the CDR3 is TGCGCCAGCAGTAGAACAGATACGCAGTATTTT.

This clonotype was seen ten or more times. The rearrangement joins TRBV5-1 to TRBJ2-5; TRBD1 is a possible D gene (6 bases). This CDR3 has 14 amino acids. Per the germline V gene, CDR1 is SGHRS and CDR2 is YFSETQ. Trimming stripped 4 bases from V and 5 bases from J, with 15 bases between. Here the CDR3 reads CASSPGQPWETQYF. The CDR3, as DNA: TGCGCCAGCAGCCCGGGACAACCATGGGAGACCCAGTACTTC.

This clonotype was detected ten times or more. J is TRBJ1-5 and V is TRBV6-4; D is ambiguous. V was cut by 3 bases and J by 2 bases, with 11 bases left in between. The CDR3 extends over 15 amino acids. Germline CDR1 reads MRHNA; CDR2 reads SNTAGT. The CDR3 region is CASSELGRGNQPQHF. CDR3 nucleotides: TGTGCCAGCAGTGAGTTGGGTAGGGGCAATCAGCCCCAGCATTTT.

This clonotype has a count of ten or more. V gene TRBV5-1 combines with J gene TRBJ2-2; 8 bases are a match to TRBD2. Germline trimming cut 7 bases from V and 0 bases from J; bases unmatched to any gene: 8. CDR1 and CDR2 from the germline V gene are SGHRS and YFSETQ. The CDR3 runs to 16 residues. The CDR3 DNA is TGCGCCAGCCGCGCTGCGGGAGGTGCGAACACCGGGGAGCTGTTTTTT. It encodes CASRAAGGANTGELFF.

This clonotype was observed many times. The genes are TRBV20-1 and TRBJ2-5; 7 nucleotides line up with TRBD2. The V gene end was trimmed by 5 bases and the J gene end by 4 bases; junction bases not matched to a gene: 7. There are 13 residues in the CDR3. The V gene's germline CDR1 is DFQATT and CDR2 SNEGSKA (reference sequence). DNA for the CDR3: TGCAGTGCTTTTCTAAGCGGGATAGAGACCCAGTACTTC. It specifies CSAFLSGIETQYF.

Many counts were recorded for this clonotype. The genes are TRBV3-1 and TRBJ1-2; maybe TRBD1 (5 bases). Looked up from germline, CDR1 is LGHDT and CDR2 is YNNKEL (reference sequence). This CDR3 is 14 amino acids long. V lost 4 bases and J 2 bases, leaving 11 bases between the germline ends. The CDR3 DNA is TGTGCCAGCAGCCTCACCGGGGGAAACTATGGCTACACCTTC. Translation gives CASSLTGGNYGYTF.

This clonotype has a count of ten or more. CDR3 DNA sequence: TGTGCCAGCAGGGACAGAACGGGACCAGATACGCAGTATTTT. Its protein product is CASRDRTGPDTQYF. J is TRBJ2-3 and V is TRBV2; tentatively, D is TRBD1 (6 bases). V was trimmed by 6 bases and J by 4 bases, leaving 14 bases between them. The CDR3 length is 14 residues. The germline gives CDR1 SNHLY, CDR2 FYNNEI.

In this sample, this clonotype turned up a few times. The chain couples TRBV7-9 to TRBJ2-7; 7 bases fit TRBD1. J gave up 4 bases and V 6 bases, and 12 bases lay outside the gene matches. This CDR3 is built from 15 residues. Germline V gene data show CDR1 as SEHNR and CDR2 as FQNEAQ (reference sequence). Written as DNA, the CDR3 is TGTGCCAGCAGGGCACCGACAGGGAGTCCGTACGAGCAGTACTTC. Translation: CASRAPTGSPYEQYF.

This clonotype was found a few times. The chain has TRBV4-3 and TRBJ1-3; D is unclear. The CDR3 covers 15 residues. V lost 5 bases and J lost 0, with 11 bases in between. The germline gives CDR1 LGHNA, CDR2 YSLEER. DNA of the CDR3: TGCGCCAGCAGCGAAGGCGTAAGCTCTGGAAACACCATATATTTT. It encodes CASSEGVSSGNTIYF.

This clonotype showed up many times. The chain has TRBV9 and TRBJ1-1; 11 bases are a match to TRBD1. The CDR3 runs to 16 residues. Germline V gives CDR1 SGDLS, CDR2 YYNGEE. V lost 0 bases to trimming and J lost 4 bases; unmatched junction nucleotides: 5. CDR3 protein: CASSVGDRGWATEAFF. The CDR3 nucleotides read TGTGCCAGCAGCGTAGGGGACAGGGGGTGGGCCACTGAAGCTTTCTTT.

The rearrangement uses TRBV28 and TRBJ2-4; TRBD2 agrees at 9 bases. The germline V gene has CDR1 MDHEN and CDR2 SYDVKM. V was clipped by 5 bases and J by 10 bases; unmatched bases: 12. The CDR3 sequence is 15 residues long. The CDR3 nucleotides are TGTGCCAGCAGTGCCCAAGAAGCGGGGGGAGGAATTCAGTACTTC. Amino acids: CASSAQEAGGGIQYF.

This clonotype appeared many times. The J gene is TRBJ1-1, the V gene TRBV5-1; D remains ambiguous. CDR1 and CDR2 from the germline V gene are SGHRS and YFSETQ. CDR3 length equals 13 residues. V lost 5 bases, J lost 1 base, and 9 bases lay in between. CDR3: CASRIGENTEAFF. CDR3 DNA: TGCGCCAGCAGAATTGGGGAGAACACTGAAGCTTTCTTT.

This clonotype has only a few counts. The V and J genes are TRBV28 and TRBJ2-7; TRBD1 agrees at 7 bases. This CDR3 comprises 16 residues. With V trimmed by 6 bases and J by 2 bases, 13 bases remained unmatched. Germline values: CDR1 MDHEN, CDR2 SYDVKM. In DNA, the CDR3 is TGTGCCAGCAGCCCTTTCCCGACAGGGTGGGCCTACGAGCAGTACTTC. Its translation: CASSPFPTGWAYEQYF.

V usage is TRBV5-6 and J usage is TRBJ2-4; 7 nucleotides line up with TRBD1. Germline trimming cut 6 bases from V and 4 bases from J; bases unmatched to any gene: 7. The germline CDR1 and CDR2 sequences are SGHDT and YYEEEE. This CDR3 comprises 14 residues. The CDR3 DNA follows: TGTGCCAGCACCCTGGGGACAGTAAAAAACATTCAGTACTTC. Amino acids: CASTLGTVKNIQYF. Full variable domain (outside the CDR3, taken from reference TRBV5-6 and TRBJ2-4): DAGVTQSPTHLIKTRGQQVTLRCSPKSGHDTVSWYQQALGQGPQFIFQYYEEEERQRGNFPDRFSGHQFPNYSSELNVNALLLGDSALYLCASTLGTVKNIQYFGAGTRLSVL.

This clonotype was seen many times. The gene calls are TRBV9 and TRBJ2-2; D is uncertain. CDR1 is SGDLS, CDR2 YYNGEE, per germline. The ends were cut back, 0 bases at V and 6 bases at J, with 9 bases in the middle. The CDR3 spans 14 residues. CDR3 in amino acids: CASSVVWESGELFF. Written as DNA, the CDR3 is TGTGCCAGCAGCGTAGTATGGGAATCCGGGGAGCTGTTTTTT.

By proportion, this clonotype is medium-sized. The chain joins TRBV5-1 to TRBJ2-3, with D unclear. The CDR3 loop spans 14 amino acids. V was shortened by 6 bases and J by 2 bases, with 13 bases between the two germline ends. Germline values: CDR1 SGHRS, CDR2 YFSETQ. CDR3 sequence (DNA): TGCGCCAGCACCCCTGCCGCTTACACAGATACGCAGTATTTT. Translated, it gives CASTPAAYTDTQYF.